These 18 T cell receptor beta chains were all obtained from the same sample, sequenced in a study of blood T cell repertoires in COVID-19. Produced via immunoSEQ multiplex PCR; TCRdb's table is partial and in-frame only. The repertoire holds around 97,000 clones, with 84% as singletons. Source material: peripheral blood. These receptor sequences come from a human donor in a cohort sampled during active COVID-19.

This chain joins TRBV2 and TRBJ1-1; D is perhaps TRBD1 (5 bases). The CDR3 has 11 residues. CDR1 SNHLY and CDR2 FYNNEI come from the germline V gene. CDR3 amino acids: CEGQSNTEAFF. In DNA form, the CDR3 reads TGTGAGGGGCAGTCGAACACTGAAGCTTTCTTT. Together with reference TRBV2 and TRBJ1-1, the CDR3 gives the full variable domain: EPEVTQTPSHQVTQMGQEVILRCVPISNHLYFYWYRQILGQKVEFLVSFYNNEISEKSEIFDDQFSVERPDGSNFTLKIRSTKLEDSAMYFCEGQSNTEAFFGQGTRLTVV.

The chain couples TRBV29-1 to TRBJ2-1, with D perhaps TRBD2 (7 bases). Germline-derived CDR1 and CDR2 are SQVTM and ANQGSEA. V lost 3 bases and J 10 bases, leaving 19 bases between the germline ends. The length of the CDR3 is 14 residues. The DNA for the CDR3 is TGCAGCGTTGATCATGGGGGGGGCGGGGAAGAGCAGTTCTTC. Protein sequence: CSVDHGGGGEEQFF.

This clone was counted only a few times. The gene calls are TRBV10-3 and TRBJ2-5, with 7 bases fitting TRBD2. The V gene end was trimmed by 9 bases and the J gene end by 4 bases; junction bases not matched to a gene: 8. This CDR3 has 13 amino acids. Germline V gives CDR1 ENHRY, CDR2 SYGVKD. Here the CDR3 reads CAMSSGTTETQYF. For the CDR3, the DNA is TGTGCCATGTCCTCCGGGACTACAGAGACCCAGTACTTC.

This chain uses TRBV15 with TRBJ2-1; D is possibly TRBD2 (7 bases). V lost 0 bases, J lost 9 bases, and 15 bases lay in between. Per germline, CDR1 LNHNV and CDR2 YYDKDF (reference sequence). The CDR3 loop spans 15 amino acids. Here the CDR3 DNA reads TGTGCCACCAGCAGAGATGGGGGGGGGCTTTTTGAGCAGTTCTTC. Protein sequence: CATSRDGGGLFEQFF.

The V gene is TRBV19, the J gene TRBJ2-1; 10 bases are shared with TRBD1. The germline gives CDR1 LNHDA, CDR2 SQIVND (reference sequence). Trimming removed 4 bases from V and 8 bases from J; junction bases left unmatched: 8. The CDR3 totals 15 residues. This CDR3 reads CASSKRQGAVDEQFF. The CDR3 DNA sequence: TGTGCCAGTAGTAAGAGACAGGGGGCAGTGGATGAGCAGTTCTTC.

The genes are TRBV5-1 and TRBJ1-1; a possible D gene is TRBD1 (5 bases). This CDR3 is 16 amino acids long. CDR1 is SGHRS and CDR2 is YFSETQ in the germline V gene. Trimming stripped 4 bases from V and 4 bases from J, with 20 bases between. Here the CDR3 DNA reads TGCGCCAGCAGCCTGACTAGCACTGGAGGGACCACTGAAGCTTTCTTT. Translating it yields CASSLTSTGGTTEAFF.

The chain combines TRBV9 with TRBJ2-6; 7 bases align to TRBD1. V was clipped by 5 bases and J by 2 bases; unmatched bases: 13. The CDR3 is 18 residues long. Germline CDR1 reads SGDLS; CDR2 reads YYNGEE. CDR3 in DNA: TGTGCCAGCAGTTCCTTCCACAGGGGAGAGGCTGGGGCCAACGTCCTGACTTTC. Protein product: CASSSFHRGEAGANVLTF.

V and J are TRBV4-1 and TRBJ2-2; D might be TRBD2 (6 bases). CDR3 length: 15 residues. V was trimmed by 3 bases and J by 6 bases, leaving 14 bases between them. The germline V gene has CDR1 MGHRA and CDR2 YSYEKL. The CDR3 sequence is CASSQRRGGAGELFF. The CDR3 coding sequence is TGCGCCAGCAGCCAGAGGAGGGGAGGCGCCGGGGAGCTGTTTTTT.

V gene TRBV6-5 combines with J gene TRBJ1-5; D gene uncertain. The CDR3 has 15 residues. With 6 bases removed from V and 0 bases from J, the gap between germline ends came to 12 bases. Per germline, CDR1 MNHEY and CDR2 SVGAGI. In nucleotides, the CDR3 is TGTGCCAGCAGACCCACTAGAGATAGCAATCAGCCCCAGCATTTT. It encodes CASRPTRDSNQPQHF.

This chain joins TRBV5-1 and TRBJ1-1; D ambiguous. Per the germline V gene, CDR1 is SGHRS and CDR2 is YFSETQ. V was cut by 1 base and J by 2 bases, with 6 bases left in between. The CDR3 extends over 13 amino acids. The CDR3 protein is CASSLNYNTEAFF. CDR3 DNA sequence: TGCGCCAGCAGCTTGAACTATAACACTGAAGCTTTCTTT. Filled out from reference TRBV5-1 and TRBJ1-1, the complete variable domain reads KAGVTQTPRYLIKTRGQQVTLSCSPISGHRSVSWYQQTPGQGLQFLFEYFSETQRNKGNFPGRFSGRQFSNSRSEMNVSTLELGDSALYLCASSLNYNTEAFFGQGTRLTVV.

The rearrangement uses TRBV7-3 and TRBJ2-3; the match to TRBD2 covers 10 bases. J gave up 4 bases and V 5 bases, and 6 bases lay outside the gene matches. The germline CDR1 and CDR2 sequences are SGHTA and FQGTGA. The CDR3 runs to 15 residues. In DNA, the CDR3 is TGTGCCAGCAGCCGAGCGGGGGGGATGGCAGATACGCAGTATTTT. Its protein is CASSRAGGMADTQYF. Using reference TRBV7-3 and TRBJ2-3 for the parts outside the CDR3, the full variable domain is GAGVSQTPSNKVTEKGKYVELRCDPISGHTALYWYRQSLGQGPEFLIYFQGTGAADDSGLPNDRFFAVRPEGSVSTLKIQRTERGDSAVYLCASSRAGGMADTQYFGPGTRLTVL.

The chain couples TRBV10-3 to TRBJ1-2; D is perhaps TRBD1 (5 bases). V lost 10 bases to trimming and J lost 1 base, with 13 bases between them. The length of the CDR3 is 13 residues. Germline lookup yields CDR1 ENHRY and CDR2 SYGVKD. The CDR3 sequence: CATRTPNNYGYTF. The CDR3 DNA reads as TGTGCCACTCGGACACCCAATAACTATGGCTACACCTTC.

The chain carries TRBV5-4 and TRBJ2-2, with D unclear. The CDR3 loop spans 13 amino acids. The germline CDR1 and CDR2 sequences are SGHNT and YYREEE (reference sequence). Trimming shortened V by 4 bases and J by 4 bases, and 8 bases separated the two germline ends. The chain's CDR3 is CASSRGSTGELFF. CDR3 DNA sequence: TGTGCCAGCAGCCGCGGTAGCACCGGGGAGCTGTTTTTT.

This clone was counted only a few times. CDR3 nucleotide sequence: TGTGCCATCAGTGTAGTACAGGGAGACACCATATATTTT. It yields the protein CAISVVQGDTIYF. V and J are TRBV10-3 and TRBJ1-3, with a weak D call TRBD1 (6 bases). The CDR3 length is 13 residues. V shed 4 bases and J shed 8 bases, with 12 bases lying between them. From germline, CDR1 is ENHRY and CDR2 SYGVKD.

The chain uses TRBV15 and TRBJ2-1; 8 nucleotides agree with TRBD1. The germline gives CDR1 LNHNV, CDR2 YYDKDF (reference sequence). The ends lost 2 bases at V and 5 bases at J; junction bases unmatched: 5. The CDR3 contains 15 residues. The CDR3, as DNA: TGTGCCACCAGCAGACCGGACAGGGCAAACAATGAGCAGTTCTTC. Translation gives CATSRPDRANNEQFF.

The chain has TRBV6-6 and TRBJ2-7, with 9 nucleotides matching TRBD2. V lost 5 bases, J lost 2 bases, and 4 bases stayed unmatched. The V gene's germline CDR1 is MNHNY and CDR2 SVGAGI (reference sequence). The CDR3 extends over 14 amino acids. The CDR3 sequence is CASSRGGGPYEQYF. In DNA form, the CDR3 reads TGTGCCAGCAGTCGCGGGGGGGGTCCCTACGAGCAGTACTTC.

This chain joins TRBV28 and TRBJ2-3, with 8 bases identical to TRBD2. J gave up 4 bases and V 1 base, and 7 bases lay outside the gene matches. The CDR3 spans 16 residues. CDR1 and CDR2 (germline): MDHEN, SYDVKM. The chain's CDR3 is CASSLSSGGAPDTQYF. CDR3 nucleotide sequence: TGTGCCAGCAGTTTATCCTCCGGGGGGGCACCAGATACGCAGTATTTT.

The chain has TRBV5-5 and TRBJ1-2; 12 positions agree with TRBD1. The junction had 11 bases not matched to a gene; V was cut back by 4 bases and J by 4 bases. The CDR3 length is 17 residues. Germline lookup yields CDR1 SGHKS and CDR2 YYEKEE (reference sequence). CDR3 protein: CASSLGTGGNRGYGYTF. In DNA form, the CDR3 reads TGTGCCAGCAGCCTAGGGACAGGGGGCAATCGGGGCTATGGCTACACCTTC.